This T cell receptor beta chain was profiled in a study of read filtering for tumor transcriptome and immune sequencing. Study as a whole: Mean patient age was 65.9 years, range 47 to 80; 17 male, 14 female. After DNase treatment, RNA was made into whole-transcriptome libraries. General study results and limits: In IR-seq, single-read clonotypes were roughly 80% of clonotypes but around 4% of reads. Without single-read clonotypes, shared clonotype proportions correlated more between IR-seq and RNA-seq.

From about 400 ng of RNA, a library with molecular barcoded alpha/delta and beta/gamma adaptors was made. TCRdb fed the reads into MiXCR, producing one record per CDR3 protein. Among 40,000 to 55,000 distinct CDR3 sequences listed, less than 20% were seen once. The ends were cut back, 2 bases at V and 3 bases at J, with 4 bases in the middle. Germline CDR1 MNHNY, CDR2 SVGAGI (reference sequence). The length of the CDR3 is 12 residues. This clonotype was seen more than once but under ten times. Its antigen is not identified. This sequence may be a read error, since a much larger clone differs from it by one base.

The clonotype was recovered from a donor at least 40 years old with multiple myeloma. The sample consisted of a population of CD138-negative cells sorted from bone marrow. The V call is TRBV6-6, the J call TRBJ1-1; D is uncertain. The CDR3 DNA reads TGTGCCAGCAGTTACGGGGACACTGAAGCTTTCTTT. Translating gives CASSYGDTEAFF.